This entry features one T cell receptor beta chain sequence. Its matching antigen is unknown. This sample stems from a study of T cell repertoires in cytomegalovirus infection. Overall study context: Public TCR beta signatures provided an indication of both CMV infection and a matching HLA type. Overall study findings and caveats: Pooled public TCR beta family frequency picked out CMV carriers with the relevant HLA. There were HLA-C-restricted CMV-specific TCR beta clonotypes dominating the ex vivo response.

TCRdb independently ran MiXCR on the reads; one entry per CDR3 protein. Of some 150,000 distinct CDR3 sequences in the sample, about 20% are singletons; the top ten hold roughly 11%. Sequences were obtained from PBMCs. This TCR came from a human donor in good health (CMV status not recorded). Some clones in this sample may be carry-over from other donors' samples.

CDR3 sequence reads: CASSLEPEAPYEQYF. The CDR3 DNA is TGTGCCAGCAGCTTAGAGCCGGAGGCGCCCTACGAGCAGTACTTC. This chain links TRBV11-2 with TRBJ2-7, with D perhaps matching TRBD2 (5 bases). Trimming shortened V by 0 bases and J by 2 bases, and 11 bases separated the two germline ends. This CDR3 comprises 15 residues. Germline V lookup: CDR1 SGHAT, CDR2 FQNNGV.